The source of this TCR beta chain is a study of blood T cell repertoires in COVID-19. The wider study: T cells, B-cell-depleted T cells, or PBMCs provided the cDNA or gDNA that served as material.

The V end was cut by 2 bases, the J end by 5 bases, with 16 bases between. This CDR3 comprises 15 residues. Germline assignment: CDR1 SEHNR and CDR2 FQNEAQ (reference sequence). Original processing methods: Amplification of reference gene primers provided the estimated nucleated cell counts. Generated by immunoSEQ multiplex PCR, the TCRdb table keeps only in-frame clones and is missing some. The DNA gave D and trimming, while V, J and clone size come from that table. The sample has about 240,000 clones, 86% seen once. This rearrangement joins TRBV7-9 to TRBJ2-7, with D possibly TRBD2 on 6 matching bases. The sequenced sample was PBMCs or T cells enriched from blood (not recorded which). This clonotype originated in a woman aged 40 to 49 with acute COVID-19. The CDR3 sequence: CASSLSRLVIDEQYF. CDR3 DNA: TGTGCCAGCAGCTTATCGAGACTAGTGATAGACGAGCAGTACTTC.